This T cell receptor (beta chain) was found in a study of shared clonotypes between healthy human individuals. Study-level results: With few donors, the genetic and exposure-history diversity represented was limited. Rarefaction gave evidence that sorted-subset sequencing remained incomplete despite large depth. Clonotype sharing among donors, it was expected, would be affected by sequencing depth.

A note on this clone: The antigen is not known. The same CDR3 is also encoded by other DNA sequences in this sample.

Trimming left V 6 bases short and J 0 bases short, with 8 bases between. The CDR3 is 14 residues long. Germline CDR1 and CDR2: MNHEY and SMNVEV (reference sequence). The deep-level immunoSEQ assay was used. This table comes from immunoSEQ multiplex PCR, and its TCRdb copy is limited to in-frame clones, with some not included. This sample has approximately 1.9 million clones, with around 93% found just once. Only CD45RO-negative cells positively selected for CCR7 counted as naive CD8 cells, so terminally differentiated effector memory CD45RA+ cells were excluded. This chain joins TRBV27 and TRBJ2-2, with D unresolved. The source is a man between 18 and 29 years old in good health. Some clones in this sample may be carry-over from other donors' samples. What was sequenced was naive CD8+ T cells from PBMCs. DNA for the CDR3: TGTGCCAGCAGGGTCTCTCCGAACACCGGGGAGCTGTTTTTT. Protein: CASRVSPNTGELFF.